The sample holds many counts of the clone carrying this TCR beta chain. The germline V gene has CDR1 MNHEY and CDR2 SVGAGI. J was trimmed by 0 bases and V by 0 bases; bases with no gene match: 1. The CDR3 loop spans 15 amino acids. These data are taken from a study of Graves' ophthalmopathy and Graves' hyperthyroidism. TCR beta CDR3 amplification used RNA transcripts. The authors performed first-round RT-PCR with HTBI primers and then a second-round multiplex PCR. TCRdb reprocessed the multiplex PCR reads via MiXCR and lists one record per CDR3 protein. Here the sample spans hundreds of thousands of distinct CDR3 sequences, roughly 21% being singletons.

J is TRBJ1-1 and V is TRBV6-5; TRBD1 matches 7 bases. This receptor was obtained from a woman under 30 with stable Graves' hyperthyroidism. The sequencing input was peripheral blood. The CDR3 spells CASSYSTGMNTEAFF. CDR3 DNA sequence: TGTGCCAGCAGTTACTCGACAGGGATGAACACTGAAGCTTTCTTT.